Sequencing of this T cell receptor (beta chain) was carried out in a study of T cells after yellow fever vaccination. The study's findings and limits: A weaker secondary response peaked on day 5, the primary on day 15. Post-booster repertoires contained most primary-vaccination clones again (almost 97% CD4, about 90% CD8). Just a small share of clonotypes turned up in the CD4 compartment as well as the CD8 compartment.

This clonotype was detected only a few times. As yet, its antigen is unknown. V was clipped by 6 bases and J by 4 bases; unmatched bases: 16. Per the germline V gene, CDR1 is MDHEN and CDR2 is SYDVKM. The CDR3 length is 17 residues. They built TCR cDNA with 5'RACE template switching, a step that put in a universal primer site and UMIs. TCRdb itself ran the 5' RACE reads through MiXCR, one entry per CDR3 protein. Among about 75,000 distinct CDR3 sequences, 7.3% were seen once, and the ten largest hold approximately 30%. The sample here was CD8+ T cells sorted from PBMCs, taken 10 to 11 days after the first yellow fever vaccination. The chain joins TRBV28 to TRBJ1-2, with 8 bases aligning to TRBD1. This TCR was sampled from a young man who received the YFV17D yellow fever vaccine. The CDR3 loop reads CASSRSWTGRPLYGYTF. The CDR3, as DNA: TGTGCCAGCAGCCGCTCCTGGACAGGGCGCCCCCTCTATGGCTACACCTTC.